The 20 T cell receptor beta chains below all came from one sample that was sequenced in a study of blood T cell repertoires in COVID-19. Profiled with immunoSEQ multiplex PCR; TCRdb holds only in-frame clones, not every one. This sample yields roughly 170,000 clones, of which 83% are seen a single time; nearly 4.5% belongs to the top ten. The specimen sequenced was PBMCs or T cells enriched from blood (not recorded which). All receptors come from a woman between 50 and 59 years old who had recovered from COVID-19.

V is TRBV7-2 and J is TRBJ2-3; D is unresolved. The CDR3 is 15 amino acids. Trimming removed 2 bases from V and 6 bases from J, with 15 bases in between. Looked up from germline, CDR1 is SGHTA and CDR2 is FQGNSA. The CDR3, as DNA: TGTGCCAGCAGCTTATTTGACTCCCTCGGGGATACGCAGTATTTT. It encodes CASSLFDSLGDTQYF.

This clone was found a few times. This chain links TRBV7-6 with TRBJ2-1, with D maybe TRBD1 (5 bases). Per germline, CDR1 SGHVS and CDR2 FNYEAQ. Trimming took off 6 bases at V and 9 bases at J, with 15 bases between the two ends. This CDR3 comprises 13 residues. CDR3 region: CASRSVGRGEQFF. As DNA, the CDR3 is TGTGCCAGCAGAAGCGTGGGGCGAGGTGAGCAGTTCTTC.

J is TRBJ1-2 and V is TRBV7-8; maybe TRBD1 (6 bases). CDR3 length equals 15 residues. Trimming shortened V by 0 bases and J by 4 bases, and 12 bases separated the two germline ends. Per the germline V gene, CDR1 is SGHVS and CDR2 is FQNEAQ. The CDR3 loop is CASSLAVGGRYGYTF. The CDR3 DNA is TGTGCCAGCAGCTTAGCGGTGGGGGGGCGCTATGGCTACACCTTC. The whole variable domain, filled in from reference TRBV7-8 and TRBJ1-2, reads GAGVSQSPRYKVAKRGQDVALRCDPISGHVSLFWYQQALGQGPEFLTYFQNEAQLDKSGLPSDRFFAERPEGSVSTLKIQRTQQEDSAVYLCASSLAVGGRYGYTFGSGTRLTVV.

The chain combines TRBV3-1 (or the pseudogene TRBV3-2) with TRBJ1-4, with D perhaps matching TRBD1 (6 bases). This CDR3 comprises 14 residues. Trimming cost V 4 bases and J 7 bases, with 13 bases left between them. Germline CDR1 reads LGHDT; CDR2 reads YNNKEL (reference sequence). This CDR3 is CASSPQGSREKLFF. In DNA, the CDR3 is TGTGCCAGCAGCCCACAGGGATCCCGTGAAAAACTGTTTTTT.

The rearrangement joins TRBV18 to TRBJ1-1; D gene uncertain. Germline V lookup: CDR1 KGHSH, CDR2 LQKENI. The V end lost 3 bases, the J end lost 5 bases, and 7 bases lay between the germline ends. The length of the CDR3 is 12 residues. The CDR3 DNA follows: TGTGCCAGCTCACCTAGCCGGACTGAAGCTTTCTTT. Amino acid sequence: CASSPSRTEAFF.

The CDR3 sequence: CASSFLRYSEAFF. CDR3 bases: TGTGCCAGCAGCTTCCTTCGCTACTCTGAAGCTTTCTTT. The chain combines TRBV11-3 with TRBJ1-1; D is uncertain. This CDR3 has 13 amino acids. V gave up 3 bases and J gave up 6 bases, with 11 bases separating them. The germline V gene encodes CDR1 SGHNT and CDR2 YENEEA.

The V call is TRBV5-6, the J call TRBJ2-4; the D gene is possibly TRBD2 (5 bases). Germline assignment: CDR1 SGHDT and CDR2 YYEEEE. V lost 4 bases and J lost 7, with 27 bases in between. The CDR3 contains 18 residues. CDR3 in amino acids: CASSLTKERSKRRNIQYF. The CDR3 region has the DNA TGTGCCAGCAGCCTAACAAAAGAGCGGAGTAAGAGAAGGAACATTCAGTACTTC.

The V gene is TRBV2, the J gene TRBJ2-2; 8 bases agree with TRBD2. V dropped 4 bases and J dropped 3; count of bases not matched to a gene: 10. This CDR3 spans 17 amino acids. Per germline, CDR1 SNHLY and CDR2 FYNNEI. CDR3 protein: CASSGGGGIWDTGELFF. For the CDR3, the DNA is TGTGCCAGCAGTGGAGGCGGGGGGATCTGGGACACCGGGGAGCTGTTTTTT. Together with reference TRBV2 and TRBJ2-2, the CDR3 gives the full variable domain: EPEVTQTPSHQVTQMGQEVILRCVPISNHLYFYWYRQILGQKVEFLVSFYNNEISEKSEIFDDQFSVERPDGSNFTLKIRSTKLEDSAMYFCASSGGGGIWDTGELFFGEGSRLTVL.

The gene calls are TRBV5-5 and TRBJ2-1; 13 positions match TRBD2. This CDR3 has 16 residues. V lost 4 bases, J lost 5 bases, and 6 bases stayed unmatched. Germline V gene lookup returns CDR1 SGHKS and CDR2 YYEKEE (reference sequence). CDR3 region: CASSPTGTSGNNEQFF. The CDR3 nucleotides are TGTGCCAGCAGCCCGACCGGGACTAGCGGGAACAATGAGCAGTTCTTC.

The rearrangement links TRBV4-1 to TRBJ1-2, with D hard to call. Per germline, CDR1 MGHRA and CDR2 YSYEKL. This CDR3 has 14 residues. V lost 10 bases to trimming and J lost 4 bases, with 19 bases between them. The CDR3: CATQDVFSSYGYTF. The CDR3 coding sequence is TGCGCCACCCAGGATGTCTTCTCGTCCTATGGCTACACCTTC.

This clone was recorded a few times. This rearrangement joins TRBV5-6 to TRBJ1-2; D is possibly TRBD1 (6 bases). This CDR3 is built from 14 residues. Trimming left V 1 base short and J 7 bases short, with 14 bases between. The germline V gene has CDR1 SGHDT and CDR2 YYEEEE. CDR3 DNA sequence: TGTGCCAGCAGCTTGCCAGGGGCAACGGGTGGCTACACCTTC. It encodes CASSLPGATGGYTF.

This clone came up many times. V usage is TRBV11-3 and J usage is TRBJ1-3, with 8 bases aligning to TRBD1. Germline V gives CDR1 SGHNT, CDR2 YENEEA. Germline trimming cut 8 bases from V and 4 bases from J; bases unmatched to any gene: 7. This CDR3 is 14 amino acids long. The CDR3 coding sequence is TGTGCCAGCGGCCGGACAGGGTCGGGAAACACCATATATTTT. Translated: CASGRTGSGNTIYF.

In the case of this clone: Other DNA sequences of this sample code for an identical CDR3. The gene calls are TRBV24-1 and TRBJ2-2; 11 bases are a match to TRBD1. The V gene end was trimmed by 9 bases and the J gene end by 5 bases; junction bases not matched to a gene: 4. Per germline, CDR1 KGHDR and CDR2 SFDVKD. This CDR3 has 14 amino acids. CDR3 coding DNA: TGTGCCACCCGAGGACAGGGGGCAACCGGGGAGCTGTTTTTT. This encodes CATRGQGATGELFF.

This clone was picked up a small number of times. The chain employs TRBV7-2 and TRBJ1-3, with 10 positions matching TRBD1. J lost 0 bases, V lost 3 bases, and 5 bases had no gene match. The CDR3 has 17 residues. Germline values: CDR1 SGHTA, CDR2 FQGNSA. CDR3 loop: CASSFFGQGGSGNTIYF. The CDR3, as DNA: TGTGCCAGCAGCTTTTTCGGACAGGGGGGCTCTGGAAACACCATATATTTT.

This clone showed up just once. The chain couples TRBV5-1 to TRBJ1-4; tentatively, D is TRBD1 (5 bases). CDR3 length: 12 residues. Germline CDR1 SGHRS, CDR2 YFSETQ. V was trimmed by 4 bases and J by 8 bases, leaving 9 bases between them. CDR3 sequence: CASSSGGEKLFF. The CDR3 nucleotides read TGCGCCAGCAGCAGTGGGGGGGAAAAACTGTTTTTT.

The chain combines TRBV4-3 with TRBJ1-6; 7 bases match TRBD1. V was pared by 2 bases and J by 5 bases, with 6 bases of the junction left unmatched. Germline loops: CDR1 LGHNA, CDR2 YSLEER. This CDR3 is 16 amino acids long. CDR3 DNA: TGCGCCAGCAGCCAACATCCGGGACAGAATAATTCACCCCTCCACTTT. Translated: CASSQHPGQNNSPLHF.

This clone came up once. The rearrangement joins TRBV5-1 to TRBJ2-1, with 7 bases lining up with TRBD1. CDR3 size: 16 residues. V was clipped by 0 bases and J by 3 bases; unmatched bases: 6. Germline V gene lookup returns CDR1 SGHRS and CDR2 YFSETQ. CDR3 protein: CASSLEFRGSYNEQFF. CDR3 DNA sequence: TGCGCCAGCAGCTTGGAATTCAGGGGGAGCTACAATGAGCAGTTCTTC.

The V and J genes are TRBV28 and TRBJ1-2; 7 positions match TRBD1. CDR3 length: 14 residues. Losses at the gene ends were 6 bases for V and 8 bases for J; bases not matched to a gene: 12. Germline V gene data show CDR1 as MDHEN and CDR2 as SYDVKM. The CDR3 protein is CASSRNRGPVGYTF. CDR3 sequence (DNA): TGTGCCAGCAGCCGCAACAGGGGTCCGGTGGGCTACACCTTC.

The CDR3 is CASGLAGLDEQFF. In nucleotides, the CDR3 is TGCGCCAGCGGACTAGCGGGACTCGATGAGCAGTTCTTC. The chain joins TRBV10-2 to TRBJ2-1; TRBD2 matches 12 bases. V was clipped by 8 bases and J by 8 bases; unmatched bases: 4. This CDR3 is 13 amino acids long. Per the germline V gene, CDR1 is WSHSY and CDR2 is SAAADI.

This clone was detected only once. CDR3 coding DNA: TGCAGTGCTAGAGGGGCCTATGGCTACACCTTC. This encodes CSARGAYGYTF. This chain joins TRBV20-1 and TRBJ1-2; D is ambiguous. The ends were cut back, 1 base at V and 4 bases at J, with 4 bases in the middle. Germline V gene lookup returns CDR1 DFQATT and CDR2 SNEGSKA (reference sequence). This CDR3 region has 11 residues.